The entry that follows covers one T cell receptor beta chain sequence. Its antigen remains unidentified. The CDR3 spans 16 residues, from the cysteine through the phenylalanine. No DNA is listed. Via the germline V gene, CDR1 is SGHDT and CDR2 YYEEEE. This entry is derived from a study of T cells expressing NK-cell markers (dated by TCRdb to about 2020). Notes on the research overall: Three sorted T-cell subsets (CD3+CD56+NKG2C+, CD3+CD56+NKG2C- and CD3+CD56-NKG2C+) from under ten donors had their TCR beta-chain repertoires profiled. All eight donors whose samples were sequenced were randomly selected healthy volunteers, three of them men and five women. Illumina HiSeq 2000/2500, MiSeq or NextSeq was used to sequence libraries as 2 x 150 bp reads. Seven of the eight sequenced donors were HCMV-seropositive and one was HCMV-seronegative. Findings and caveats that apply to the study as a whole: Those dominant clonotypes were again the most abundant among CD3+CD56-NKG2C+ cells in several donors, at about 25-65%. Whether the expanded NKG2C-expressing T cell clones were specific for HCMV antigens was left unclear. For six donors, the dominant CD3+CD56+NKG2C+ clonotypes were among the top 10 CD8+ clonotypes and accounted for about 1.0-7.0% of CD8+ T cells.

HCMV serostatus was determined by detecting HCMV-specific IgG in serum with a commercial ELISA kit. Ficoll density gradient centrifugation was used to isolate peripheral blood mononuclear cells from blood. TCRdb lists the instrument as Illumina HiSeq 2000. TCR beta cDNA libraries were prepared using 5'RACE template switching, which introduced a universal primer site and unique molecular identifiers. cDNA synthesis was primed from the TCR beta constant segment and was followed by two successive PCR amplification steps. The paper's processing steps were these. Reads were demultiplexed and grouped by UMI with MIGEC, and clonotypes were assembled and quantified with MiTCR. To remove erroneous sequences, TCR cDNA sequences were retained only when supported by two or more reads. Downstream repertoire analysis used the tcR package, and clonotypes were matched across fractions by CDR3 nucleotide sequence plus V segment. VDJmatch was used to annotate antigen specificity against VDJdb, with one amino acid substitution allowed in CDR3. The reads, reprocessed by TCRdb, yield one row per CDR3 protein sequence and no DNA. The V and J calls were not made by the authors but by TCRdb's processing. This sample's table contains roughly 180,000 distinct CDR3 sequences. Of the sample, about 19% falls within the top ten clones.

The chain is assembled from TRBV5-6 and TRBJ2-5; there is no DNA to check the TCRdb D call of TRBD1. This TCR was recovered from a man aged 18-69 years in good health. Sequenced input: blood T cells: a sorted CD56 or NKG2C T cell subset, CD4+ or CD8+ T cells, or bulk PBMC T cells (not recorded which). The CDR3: CASSPAGTGVQETQYF.